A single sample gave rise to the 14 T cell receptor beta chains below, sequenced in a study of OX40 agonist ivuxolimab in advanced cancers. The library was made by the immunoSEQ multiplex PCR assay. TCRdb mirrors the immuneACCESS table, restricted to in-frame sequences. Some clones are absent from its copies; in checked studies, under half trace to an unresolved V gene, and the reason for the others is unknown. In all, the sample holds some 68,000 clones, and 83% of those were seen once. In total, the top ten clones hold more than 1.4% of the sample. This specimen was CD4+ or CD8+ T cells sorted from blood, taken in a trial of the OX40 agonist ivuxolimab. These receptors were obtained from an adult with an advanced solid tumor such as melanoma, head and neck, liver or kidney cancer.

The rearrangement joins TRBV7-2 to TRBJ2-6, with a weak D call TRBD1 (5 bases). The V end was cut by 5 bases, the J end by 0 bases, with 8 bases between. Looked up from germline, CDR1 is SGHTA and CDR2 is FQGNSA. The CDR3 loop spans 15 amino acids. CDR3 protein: CASSRDSSGANVLTF. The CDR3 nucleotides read TGTGCCAGCAGCCGCGACAGCTCTGGGGCCAACGTCCTGACTTTC.

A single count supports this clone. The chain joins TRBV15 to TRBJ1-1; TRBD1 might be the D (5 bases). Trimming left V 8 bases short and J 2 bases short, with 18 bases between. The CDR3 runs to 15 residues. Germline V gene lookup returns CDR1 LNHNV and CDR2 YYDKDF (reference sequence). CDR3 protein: CATVYGGVGNTEAFF. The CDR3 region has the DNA TGTGCCACCGTCTACGGGGGAGTGGGAAACACTGAAGCTTTCTTT.

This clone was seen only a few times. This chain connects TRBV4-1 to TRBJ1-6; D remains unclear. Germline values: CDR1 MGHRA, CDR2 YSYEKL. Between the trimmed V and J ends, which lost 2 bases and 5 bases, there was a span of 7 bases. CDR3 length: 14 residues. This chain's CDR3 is CASSQKSDNSPLHF. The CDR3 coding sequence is TGCGCCAGCAGCCAAAAGAGCGATAATTCACCCCTCCACTTT.

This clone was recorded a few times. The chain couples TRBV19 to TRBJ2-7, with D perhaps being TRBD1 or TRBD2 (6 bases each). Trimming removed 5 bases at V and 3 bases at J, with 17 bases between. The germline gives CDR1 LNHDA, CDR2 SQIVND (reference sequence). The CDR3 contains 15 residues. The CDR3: CASSPYVGGYYEQYF. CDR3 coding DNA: TGTGCCAGTAGTCCCTATGTCGGGGGCTACTACGAGCAGTACTTC.

This CDR3 reads CASSMIVGGPRHSPLHF. CDR3 coding DNA: TGTGCCAGTAGTATGATTGTCGGGGGTCCCAGGCATTCACCCCTCCACTTT. V is TRBV19 and J is TRBJ1-6, with D possibly being TRBD1 (5 bases). Germline assignment: CDR1 LNHDA and CDR2 SQIVND (reference sequence). V was trimmed by 3 bases and J by 8 bases, leaving 20 bases between them. This CDR3 has 17 residues.

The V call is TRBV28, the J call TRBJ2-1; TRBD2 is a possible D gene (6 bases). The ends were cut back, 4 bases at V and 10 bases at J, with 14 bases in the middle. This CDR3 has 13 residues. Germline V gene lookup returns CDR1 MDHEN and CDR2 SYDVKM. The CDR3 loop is CASSSGLRQEQFF. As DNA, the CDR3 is TGTGCCAGCAGTTCGGGACTTCGGCAGGAGCAGTTCTTC.

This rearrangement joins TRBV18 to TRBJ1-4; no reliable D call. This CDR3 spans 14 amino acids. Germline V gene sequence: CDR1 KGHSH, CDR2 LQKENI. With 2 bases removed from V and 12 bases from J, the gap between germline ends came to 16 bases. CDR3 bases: TGTGCCAGCTCACCAGGCCCCTGGCAGCCGCAACTGTTTTTT. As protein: CASSPGPWQPQLFF.

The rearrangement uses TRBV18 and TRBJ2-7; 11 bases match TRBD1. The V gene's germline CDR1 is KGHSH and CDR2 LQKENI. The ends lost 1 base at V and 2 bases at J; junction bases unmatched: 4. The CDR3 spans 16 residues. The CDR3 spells CASSPQRGQGAYEQYF. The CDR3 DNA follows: TGTGCCAGCTCACCACAAAGGGGACAGGGGGCCTACGAGCAGTACTTC. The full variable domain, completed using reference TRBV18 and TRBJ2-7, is NAGVMQNPRHLVRRRGQEARLRCSPMKGHSHVYWYRQLPEEGLKFMVYLQKENIIDESGMPKERFSAEFPKEGPSILRIQQVVRGDSAAYFCASSPQRGQGAYEQYFGPGTRLTVT.

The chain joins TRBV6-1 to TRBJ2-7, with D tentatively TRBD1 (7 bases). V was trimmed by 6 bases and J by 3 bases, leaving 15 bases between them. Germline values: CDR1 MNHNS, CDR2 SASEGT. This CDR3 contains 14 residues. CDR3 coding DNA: TGTGCCAGCAGGCGGGACAGTGTCTTCTACGAGCAGTACTTC. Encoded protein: CASRRDSVFYEQYF.

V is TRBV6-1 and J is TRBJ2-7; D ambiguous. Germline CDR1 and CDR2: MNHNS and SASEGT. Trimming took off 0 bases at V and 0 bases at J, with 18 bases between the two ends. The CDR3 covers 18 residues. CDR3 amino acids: CASSEAVNSGWGSYEQYF. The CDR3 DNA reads TGTGCCAGCAGTGAAGCGGTGAATTCGGGTTGGGGCTCCTACGAGCAGTACTTC.

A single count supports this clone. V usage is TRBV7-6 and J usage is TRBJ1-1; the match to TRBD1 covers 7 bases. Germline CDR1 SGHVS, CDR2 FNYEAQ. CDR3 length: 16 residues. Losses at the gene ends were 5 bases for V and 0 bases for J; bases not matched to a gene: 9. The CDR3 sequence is CASSPRQGGMNTEAFF. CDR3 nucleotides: TGTGCCAGCAGCCCCCGCCAGGGGGGCATGAACACTGAAGCTTTCTTT.

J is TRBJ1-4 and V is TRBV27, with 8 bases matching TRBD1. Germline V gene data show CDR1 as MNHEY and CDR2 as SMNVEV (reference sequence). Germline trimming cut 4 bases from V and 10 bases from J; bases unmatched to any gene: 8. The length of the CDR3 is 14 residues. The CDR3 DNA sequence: TGTGCCAGCAGTTGGGACAGGAATATCGGAAAACTGTTTTTT. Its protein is CASSWDRNIGKLFF.

The CDR3 DNA reads TGTGCCAGCAGCTTAGGGGCAGGGGCTGGGGCCAACGTCCTGACTTTC. Its protein is CASSLGAGAGANVLTF. The V gene is TRBV11-1, the J gene TRBJ2-6; TRBD1 is a possible D gene (6 bases). Germline values: CDR1 SGHAT, CDR2 FQDESV (reference sequence). This CDR3 spans 16 amino acids. The V end was cut by 1 base, the J end by 2 bases, with 9 bases between.

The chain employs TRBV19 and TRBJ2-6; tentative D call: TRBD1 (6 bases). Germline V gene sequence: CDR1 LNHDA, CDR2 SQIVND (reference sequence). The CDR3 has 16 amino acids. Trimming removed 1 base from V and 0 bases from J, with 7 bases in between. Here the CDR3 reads CASSIGDISGANVLTF. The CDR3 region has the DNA TGTGCCAGTAGTATAGGGGACATCTCTGGGGCCAACGTCCTGACTTTC. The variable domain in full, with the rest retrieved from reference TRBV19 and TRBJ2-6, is DGGITQSPKYLFRKEGQNVTLSCEQNLNHDAMYWYRQDPGQGLRLIYYSQIVNDFQKGDIAEGYSVSREKKESFPLTVTSAQKNPTAFYLCASSIGDISGANVLTFGAGSRLTVL.